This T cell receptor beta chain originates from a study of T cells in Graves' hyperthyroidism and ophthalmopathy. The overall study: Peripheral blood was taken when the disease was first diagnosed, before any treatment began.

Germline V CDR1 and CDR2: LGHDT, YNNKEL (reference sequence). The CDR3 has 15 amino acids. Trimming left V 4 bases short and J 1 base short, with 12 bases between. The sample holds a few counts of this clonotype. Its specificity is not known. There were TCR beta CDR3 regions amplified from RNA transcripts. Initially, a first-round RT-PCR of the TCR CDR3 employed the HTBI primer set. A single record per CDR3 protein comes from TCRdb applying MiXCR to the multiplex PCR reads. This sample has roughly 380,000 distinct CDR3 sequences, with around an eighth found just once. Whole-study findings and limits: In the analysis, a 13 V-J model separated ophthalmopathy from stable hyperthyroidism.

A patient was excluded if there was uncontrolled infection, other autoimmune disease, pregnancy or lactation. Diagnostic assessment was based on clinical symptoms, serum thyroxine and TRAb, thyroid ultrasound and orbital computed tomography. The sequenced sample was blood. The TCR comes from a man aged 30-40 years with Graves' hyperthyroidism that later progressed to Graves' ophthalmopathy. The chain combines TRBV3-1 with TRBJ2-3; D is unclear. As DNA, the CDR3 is TGTGCCAGCAGCCTCTTTGGGCCCCGCACAGATACGCAGTATTTT. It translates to CASSLFGPRTDTQYF.